A single sample is the source of the 27 T cell receptor beta chains below, sequenced in a study of blood T cell repertoires in COVID-19. Profiling relied on immunoSEQ multiplex PCR, and the TCRdb table lists in-frame clones only, not all of them. The sample yields 130,000 or so clones, approximately 82% seen once. Sequencing was performed on peripheral blood. The origin of the receptors is a man older than 75 with active or convalescent COVID-19.

This rearrangement joins TRBV4-3 to TRBJ2-5; 8 nucleotides align to TRBD2. The CDR3 has 17 amino acids. Germline V gene sequence: CDR1 LGHNA, CDR2 YSLEER. Germline trimming cut 0 bases from V and 5 bases from J; bases unmatched to any gene: 11. CDR3 amino acids: CASSQDTTSREGETQYF. CDR3 in DNA: TGCGCCAGCAGCCAAGATACCACAAGCCGGGAGGGTGAGACCCAGTACTTC.

The rearrangement uses TRBV10-3 and TRBJ1-2; D is undetermined. Germline assignment: CDR1 ENHRY and CDR2 SYGVKD. The CDR3 covers 13 residues. Deletions cut 2 bases from V and 2 bases from J, with 6 bases between. The CDR3 DNA reads TGTGCCATCAGTGAGAGCATGAACTATGGCTACACCTTC. It translates to CAISESMNYGYTF.

The J gene is TRBJ2-7, the V gene TRBV27; 7 nucleotides agree with TRBD1. The V gene's germline CDR1 is MNHEY and CDR2 SMNVEV (reference sequence). This CDR3 region has 13 residues. J was trimmed by 1 base and V by 4 bases; bases with no gene match: 1. The CDR3, as DNA: TGTGCCAGCAGTTCGGGACAGTCCTACGAGCAGTACTTC. Protein sequence: CASSSGQSYEQYF.

This clone was detected a few times. The rearrangement joins TRBV6-2 or TRBV6-3 to TRBJ2-7; 8 bases map to TRBD1. V lost 5 bases, J lost 0 bases, and 3 bases stayed unmatched. Germline V gene lookup returns CDR1 MNHEY and CDR2 SVGEGT. CDR3 length equals 14 residues. The CDR3 loop is CASSGTGLSYEQYF. For the CDR3, the DNA is TGTGCCAGCAGTGGGACAGGCCTCTCCTACGAGCAGTACTTC.

This sequence joins TRBV6-2 or TRBV6-3 and TRBJ1-5, with D perhaps TRBD1 (5 bases). This CDR3 has 14 amino acids. Germline CDR1 and CDR2: MNHEY and SVGEGT. Deletions cut 6 bases from V and 3 bases from J, with 12 bases between. The CDR3 spells CASSPRDYNQPQHF. The CDR3 DNA is TGTGCCAGCAGCCCCAGGGACTACAATCAGCCCCAGCATTTT.

This chain connects TRBV7-9 to TRBJ1-1; 8 bases align to TRBD1. The CDR3 length is 13 residues. V was pared by 4 bases and J by 6 bases, with 4 bases of the junction left unmatched. Germline values: CDR1 SEHNR, CDR2 FQNEAQ (reference sequence). CDR3 in amino acids: CASSWTGLSEAFF. The CDR3, as DNA: TGTGCCAGCAGCTGGACAGGGCTCTCTGAAGCTTTCTTT.

The chain uses TRBV12-3 or TRBV12-4 and TRBJ1-4, with TRBD1 as a possible D gene (6 bases). The CDR3 spans 13 residues. V was cut by 5 bases and J by 7 bases, with 11 bases left in between. CDR3 coding DNA: TGTGCCAGCAGTAAACAGGGAGCTGAAAAACTGTTTTTT. Translating it yields CASSKQGAEKLFF.

This clone came up a few times. The chain uses TRBV5-1 and TRBJ1-1, with 10 nucleotides matching TRBD1. J gave up 5 bases and V 5 bases, and 6 bases lay outside the gene matches. Germline CDR1 is SGHRS and CDR2 is YFSETQ. The CDR3 totals 14 residues. The CDR3 nucleotides are TGCGCCAGCAGGCAGGACAGGGGGGCTACTGAAGCTTTCTTT. Translating it yields CASRQDRGATEAFF.

The chain combines TRBV9 with TRBJ2-2; 7 bases match TRBD1. The CDR3 is made up of 16 amino acids. Per germline, CDR1 SGDLS and CDR2 YYNGEE. V gave up 2 bases and J gave up 0 bases; unmatched junction bases: 4. CDR3 nucleotides: TGTGCCAGCAGCGTTTTTGGGACAGCGAACACCGGGGAGCTGTTTTTT. Its protein product is CASSVFGTANTGELFF.

The V gene is TRBV6-6, the J gene TRBJ2-7; D possibly corresponds to TRBD2 (6 bases). The germline V and J ends were trimmed by 4 bases and 2 bases, with 15 bases remaining between them. This CDR3 is 15 amino acids long. CDR1 is MNHNY and CDR2 is SVGAGI in the germline V gene (reference sequence). CDR3 residues: CASSWRAGAAYEQYF. CDR3 coding DNA: TGTGCCAGCAGTTGGAGAGCGGGTGCCGCCTACGAGCAGTACTTC.

Here the CDR3 reads CASSYSRVPGNTIYF. In nucleotides, the CDR3 is TGTGCCAGCAGTTACTCCAGGGTTCCTGGAAACACCATATATTTT. The V and J genes are TRBV6-5 and TRBJ1-3; maybe TRBD1 (5 bases). This CDR3 contains 15 residues. Germline values: CDR1 MNHEY, CDR2 SVGAGI. V was clipped by 0 bases and J by 2 bases, with 8 bases between them.

This sequence joins TRBV3-1 (or the pseudogene TRBV3-2) and TRBJ2-2, with TRBD2 identical over 8 bases. Per germline, CDR1 LGHDT and CDR2 YNNKEL (reference sequence). With V trimmed by 6 bases and J by 7 bases, 7 bases remained unmatched. The CDR3 covers 14 residues. The CDR3 region is CASRPGLGYGELFF. The DNA of the CDR3 is TGTGCCAGCAGACCGGGACTAGGTTACGGGGAGCTGTTTTTT.

V gene TRBV29-1 combines with J gene TRBJ1-2; TRBD1 aligns across 8 bases. After removal of 6 bases from V and 3 bases from J, the junction contained 6 bases not matched to a gene. The CDR3 sequence is 13 residues long. The germline V gene has CDR1 SQVTM and CDR2 ANQGSEA. The CDR3 loop reads CSVAQGADYGYTF. DNA for the CDR3: TGCAGCGTAGCTCAGGGGGCCGACTATGGCTACACCTTC.

This clone was detected only once. This chain joins TRBV9 and TRBJ2-2; 8 bases line up with TRBD2. Looked up from germline, CDR1 is SGDLS and CDR2 is YYNGEE. The ends lost 2 bases at V and 3 bases at J; junction bases unmatched: 6. CDR3 length: 16 amino acids. The CDR3, as DNA: TGTGCCAGCAGCGTCCAGGGACTAGTGGACACCGGGGAGCTGTTTTTT. Its protein product is CASSVQGLVDTGELFF.

This chain links TRBV19 with TRBJ1-1; 7 bases line up with TRBD1. CDR3 length equals 15 residues. With V trimmed by 8 bases and J by 1 base, 10 bases remained unmatched. Germline CDR1 LNHDA, CDR2 SQIVND (reference sequence). CDR3 nucleotides: TGTGCCAGTGGTACAGGGGTTATAACGAACACTGAAGCTTTCTTT. This codes for CASGTGVITNTEAFF.

The CDR3 nucleotides are TGTGCCTGGACCTGGGGAGGGGAAGCTTTCTTT. Translating it yields CAWTWGGEAFF. V is TRBV30 and J is TRBJ1-1, with D hard to call. CDR1 and CDR2 from the germline V gene are GTSNPN and SVGIG (reference sequence). There are 11 residues in the CDR3. Trimming cost V 4 bases and J 8 bases, with 11 bases left between them.

The CDR3 is CASSSDRGGEQYF. The DNA for the CDR3 is TGTGCCAGCAGCTCCGACAGGGGTGGCGAGCAGTACTTC. The V and J genes are TRBV7-9 and TRBJ2-7; 8 bases fit TRBD1. Germline values: CDR1 SEHNR, CDR2 FQNEAQ (reference sequence). The CDR3 length is 13 residues. After removal of 4 bases from V and 6 bases from J, the junction contained 5 bases not matched to a gene.

This clone was observed a few times. The chain joins TRBV4-3 to TRBJ2-4; 11 positions match TRBD2. The CDR3 has 18 residues. Germline V gene data show CDR1 as LGHNA and CDR2 as YSLEER. Losses at the gene ends were 0 bases for V and 7 bases for J; bases not matched to a gene: 11. DNA for the CDR3: TGCGCCAGCAGCCAAGATCCTCCTAGCGGGGGGCGGTGGAACATTCAGTACTTC. This encodes CASSQDPPSGGRWNIQYF.

This clone has a single count. The chain recombines TRBV7-2 with TRBJ1-2; 9 bases map to TRBD1. The length of the CDR3 is 14 residues. Losses at the gene ends were 5 bases for V and 4 bases for J; bases not matched to a gene: 5. Germline V CDR1 and CDR2: SGHTA, FQGNSA. The CDR3 nucleotides are TGTGCCAGCAGCCCGTCGGGACAGGGCTATGGCTACACCTTC. As protein: CASSPSGQGYGYTF.

This chain links TRBV5-1 with TRBJ1-4; possibly TRBD1 for D (6 bases). Germline V gene lookup returns CDR1 SGHRS and CDR2 YFSETQ. The CDR3 runs 14 residues. Trimming took 5 bases from V and 8 from J, leaving 16 bases between them. In nucleotides, the CDR3 is TGCGCCAGCAGGTCGACAGGTTTTCGAGAAAAACTGTTTTTT. Translation gives CASRSTGFREKLFF. The whole variable domain, filled in from reference TRBV5-1 and TRBJ1-4, reads KAGVTQTPRYLIKTRGQQVTLSCSPISGHRSVSWYQQTPGQGLQFLFEYFSETQRNKGNFPGRFSGRQFSNSRSEMNVSTLELGDSALYLCASRSTGFREKLFFGSGTQLSVL.

This chain connects TRBV4-3 to TRBJ2-3, with 10 bases fitting TRBD2. J gave up 4 bases and V 1 base, and 5 bases lay outside the gene matches. The CDR3 spans 16 residues. Germline CDR1 is LGHNA and CDR2 is YSLEER. The CDR3 sequence is CASSQVASGGADTQYF. CDR3 sequence (DNA): TGCGCCAGCAGCCAAGTAGCCAGCGGGGGGGCAGATACGCAGTATTTT.

J is TRBJ2-1 and V is TRBV10-3; 8 nucleotides agree with TRBD2. Germline V gene data show CDR1 as ENHRY and CDR2 as SYGVKD. This CDR3 is built from 15 residues. V lost 4 bases, J lost 2 bases, and 4 bases stayed unmatched. CDR3 sequence: CAISGDSGAYNEQFF. The CDR3 DNA sequence: TGTGCCATCAGTGGGGATAGCGGGGCCTACAATGAGCAGTTCTTC.

This clone occurred a few times. CDR3 sequence (DNA): TGTGCCAGCAGTAGGACTAGCGGATCGAATGAGCAGTTCTTC. Its translation is CASSRTSGSNEQFF. The chain couples TRBV6-4 to TRBJ2-1, with 10 bases lining up with TRBD2. Germline CDR1 is MRHNA and CDR2 is SNTAGT. CDR3 length equals 14 residues. V trimming: 5 bases; J trimming: 7 bases; junction bases outside the gene matches: 5.

The chain uses TRBV7-9 and TRBJ2-2; 11 bases fit TRBD1. Germline V gene lookup returns CDR1 SEHNR and CDR2 FQNEAQ (reference sequence). The CDR3 spans 16 residues. Germline trimming cut 5 bases from V and 5 bases from J; bases unmatched to any gene: 7. CDR3 in amino acids: CASSPAGTGGTGELFF. The CDR3 region has the DNA TGTGCCAGCAGCCCGGCCGGGACAGGGGGAACCGGGGAGCTGTTTTTT.

Here the CDR3 DNA reads TGCAGCGTTGAGACTGGGCGGGGGGCCCCCACAGATACGCAGTATTTT. Its translation: CSVETGRGAPTDTQYF. The gene calls are TRBV29-1 and TRBJ2-3; 8 nucleotides match TRBD2. J was trimmed by 2 bases and V by 3 bases; bases with no gene match: 10. Germline assignment: CDR1 SQVTM and CDR2 ANQGSEA. The CDR3 spans 16 residues.

The chain employs TRBV28 and TRBJ2-2; 10 bases match TRBD1. V trimming: 8 bases; J trimming: 10 bases; junction bases outside the gene matches: 7. CDR3 length: 13 residues. Germline values: CDR1 MDHEN, CDR2 SYDVKM. The CDR3 DNA reads as TGTGCCAGCGGGACAGGGGTGGAAGTGGAGCTGTTTTTT. This encodes CASGTGVEVELFF.

Only one count was recorded for this clone. The V gene is TRBV28, the J gene TRBJ2-2; no clear D. CDR3 length: 13 residues. Trimming left V 6 bases short and J 4 bases short, with 9 bases between. CDR1 and CDR2 from the germline V gene are MDHEN and SYDVKM. CDR3 in DNA: TGTGCCAGCAGCCTGGCCCTCACCGGGGAGCTGTTTTTT. Protein product: CASSLALTGELFF.